These 27 T cell receptor beta chains were sequenced from one sample in a study of cytomegalovirus exposure and HLA in healthy donors. Primers included in the PCR were 60 Vbeta and 13 Jbeta primers. The method was immunoSEQ multiplex PCR; TCRdb's version includes in-frame clones alone and lacks a portion of them. The sample consists of tens of thousands of clones, roughly two thirds of them appearing once. The sequenced sample was PBMCs. These receptors were collected from a human donor in good health.

This chain connects TRBV19 to TRBJ2-2; 15 bases fit TRBD2. CDR1 and CDR2 from the germline V gene are LNHDA and SQIVND (reference sequence). The CDR3 has 18 residues. V lost 7 bases to trimming and J lost 3 bases; unmatched junction nucleotides: 9. The CDR3 protein is CASTPGTSGGPYTGELFF. Written as DNA, the CDR3 is TGTGCCAGTACCCCCGGGACTAGCGGGGGGCCTTACACCGGGGAGCTGTTTTTT.

This clone was seen only a few times. V gene TRBV5-6 combines with J gene TRBJ2-5, with 13 bases lining up with TRBD2. Germline V gene lookup returns CDR1 SGHDT and CDR2 YYEEEE. The CDR3 runs 15 residues. V dropped 4 bases and J dropped 9; count of bases not matched to a gene: 9. The CDR3 here is CASSPESGLAGAQYF. The DNA of the CDR3 is TGTGCCAGCAGCCCGGAATCCGGACTAGCGGGGGCCCAGTACTTC.

This clone was counted between two and nine times. The V call is TRBV11-3, the J call TRBJ1-1; 8 nucleotides match TRBD1. V dropped 5 bases and J dropped 4; count of bases not matched to a gene: 9. The germline V gene encodes CDR1 SGHNT and CDR2 YENEEA. This CDR3 is built from 15 residues. CDR3 DNA: TGTGCCAGCAGCCCTGGTCAGGGGGCGGGCACTGAAGCTTTCTTT. The encoded protein is CASSPGQGAGTEAFF. The full variable domain, rest sourced from reference TRBV11-3 and TRBJ1-1, is EAGVVQSPRYKIIEKKQPVAFWCNPISGHNTLYWYLQNLGQGPELLIRYENEEAVDDSQLPKDRFSAERLKGVDSTLKIQPAELGDSAVYLCASSPGQGAGTEAFFGQGTRLTVV.

The chain is built from TRBV14 and TRBJ2-4, with a tentative D call TRBD1 (5 bases). CDR1 SGHDN and CDR2 FVKESK come from the germline V gene. There are 16 residues in the CDR3. The ends were cut back, 2 bases at V and 0 bases at J, with 11 bases in the middle. The DNA of the CDR3 is TGTGCCAGCAGCCAATGGGGCTCCTTAGCCAAAAACATTCAGTACTTC. The encoded protein is CASSQWGSLAKNIQYF.

V gene TRBV14 combines with J gene TRBJ2-2, with TRBD2 matching over 7 bases. The ends lost 4 bases at V and 6 bases at J; junction bases unmatched: 14. Germline CDR1 SGHDN, CDR2 FVKESK. There are 17 residues in the CDR3. The CDR3 region has the DNA TGTGCCAGCAGCCGTACCCTGGGAGGGTCTGGGCCCGGGGAGCTGTTTTTT. The encoded protein is CASSRTLGGSGPGELFF.

The V call is TRBV21-1, the J call TRBJ1-6; TRBD1, the D gene given by the table, was not confirmed from the DNA. TRBV21-1 is a listed pseudogene. The CDR3 length is 20 residues. The CDR3 is CASKEEWGQGVIPYNSPLHF. The DNA for the CDR3 is TGTGCCAGCAAAGAGGAGTGGGGACAGGGGGTGATCCCCTATAATTCACCCCTCCACTTT.

The V and J genes are TRBV18 and TRBJ1-1, with 7 bases identical to TRBD1. Germline V gene sequence: CDR1 KGHSH, CDR2 LQKENI. The length of the CDR3 is 14 residues. V was clipped by 3 bases and J by 5 bases; unmatched bases: 6. The CDR3 DNA sequence: TGTGCCAGCTCACCCTTCAAACAGGGGACTGAAGCTTTCTTT. Protein: CASSPFKQGTEAFF.

The rearrangement joins TRBV7-2 to TRBJ2-2; 10 positions match TRBD2. V lost 1 base to trimming and J lost 1 base; unmatched junction nucleotides: 0. The CDR3 length is 16 residues. CDR1 is SGHTA and CDR2 is FQGNSA in the germline V gene. CDR3 protein: CASSLGLAGNTGELFF. The CDR3 DNA is TGTGCCAGCAGCTTAGGACTAGCGGGGAACACCGGGGAGCTGTTTTTT.

This rearrangement joins TRBV5-4 to TRBJ2-1, with D possibly being TRBD1 (6 bases). The germline CDR1 and CDR2 sequences are SGHNT and YYREEE (reference sequence). The CDR3 sequence is 12 residues long. V gave up 4 bases and J gave up 10 bases, with 12 bases separating them. The CDR3 nucleotides are TGTGCCAGCAGCGATACAGGGTACGAGCAGTTCTTC. This sequence encodes CASSDTGYEQFF.

This clone turned up a few times. The chain has TRBV4-3 and TRBJ2-3; 8 bases are shared with TRBD2. The V segment lost 0 bases and the J segment 1 base; nucleotides outside the gene matches: 3. CDR3 length: 16 amino acids. CDR1 LGHNA and CDR2 YSLEER come from the germline V gene. CDR3 protein: CASSQDRRGGTDTQYF. DNA for the CDR3: TGCGCCAGCAGCCAAGATAGGCGGGGGGGCACAGATACGCAGTATTTT.

This chain connects TRBV2 to TRBJ1-2; 8 nucleotides line up with TRBD1. The CDR3 sequence is 14 residues long. Per germline, CDR1 SNHLY and CDR2 FYNNEI. The V gene end was trimmed by 6 bases and the J gene end by 3 bases; junction bases not matched to a gene: 6. In nucleotides, the CDR3 is TGTGCCAGCAGATTGGACAGGGCAGACTATGGCTACACCTTC. Amino acid sequence: CASRLDRADYGYTF.

The genes are TRBV5-1 and TRBJ1-1; possible D gene TRBD1, 5 bases. The germline V and J ends were trimmed by 4 bases and 4 bases, with 14 bases remaining between them. The CDR3 runs 14 residues. Germline V gene lookup returns CDR1 SGHRS and CDR2 YFSETQ. The DNA of the CDR3 is TGCGCCAGCAGCGGAGGGGAAGGGGCCACTGAAGCTTTCTTT. Its protein product is CASSGGEGATEAFF.

The chain has TRBV7-2 and TRBJ2-7, with 7 nucleotides matching TRBD1. J gave up 2 bases and V 2 bases, and 6 bases lay outside the gene matches. Germline V gene lookup returns CDR1 SGHTA and CDR2 FQGNSA. This CDR3 is built from 15 residues. CDR3 coding DNA: TGTGCCAGCAGCTTACACGGACAGGTCGCCTACGAGCAGTACTTC. Translated: CASSLHGQVAYEQYF.

The chain carries TRBV5-1 and TRBJ2-7, with D tentatively TRBD1 (6 bases). Trimming removed 4 bases at V and 0 bases at J, with 14 bases between. The CDR3 is 15 amino acids. Looked up from germline, CDR1 is SGHRS and CDR2 is YFSETQ. The CDR3 DNA is TGCGCCAGCAGCGGCCGGGACACCCTCTCCTACGAGCAGTACTTC. Translating gives CASSGRDTLSYEQYF.

The rearrangement links TRBV9 to TRBJ1-1; 8 bases are shared with TRBD1. Germline V gene lookup returns CDR1 SGDLS and CDR2 YYNGEE. There are 14 residues in the CDR3. V lost 3 bases, J lost 7 bases, and 8 bases stayed unmatched. CDR3 loop: CASSATGGRGEAFF. As DNA, the CDR3 is TGTGCCAGCAGCGCTACAGGGGGAAGGGGTGAAGCTTTCTTT.

As to this clone: Mismatch with germline at one junction end may stem from a read error. This chain joins TRBV6-1 and TRBJ1-2; unclear D gene. The length of the CDR3 is 15 residues. The germline CDR1 and CDR2 sequences are MNHNS and SASEGT. The DNA of the CDR3 is TGTGCCAGCAGTGAAGCTGGACTCGGAGACTATAGCTACACCTTC. Amino acid sequence: CASSEAGLGDYSYTF.

This chain uses TRBV9 with TRBJ1-1; D may be TRBD1 (5 bases). V was trimmed by 4 bases and J by 1 base, leaving 14 bases between them. Germline V CDR1 and CDR2: SGDLS, YYNGEE. The CDR3 is made up of 15 amino acids. The CDR3 DNA is TGTGCCAGCAGCCCCCGGGGAGGGGCGAACACTGAAGCTTTCTTT. Encoded protein: CASSPRGGANTEAFF. Full variable domain (missing parts from reference TRBV9 and TRBJ1-1): DSGVTQTPKHLITATGQRVTLRCSPRSGDLSVYWYQQSLDQGLQFLIQYYNGEERAKGNILERFSAQQFPDLHSELNLSSLELGDSALYFCASSPRGGANTEAFFGQGTRLTVV.

The chain carries TRBV30 and TRBJ1-1; D is uncertain. The CDR3 has 11 residues. Trimming took off 2 bases at V and 10 bases at J, with 11 bases between the two ends. Germline values: CDR1 GTSNPN, CDR2 SVGIG (reference sequence). CDR3 amino acids: CAWSRVLGAFF. CDR3 sequence (DNA): TGTGCCTGGAGTCGAGTTCTCGGAGCTTTCTTT.

The V gene is TRBV6-4, the J gene TRBJ1-4; the D gene is possibly TRBD1 (6 bases). Trimming took off 4 bases at V and 0 bases at J, with 9 bases between the two ends. The CDR3 sequence is 15 residues long. Germline V gives CDR1 MRHNA, CDR2 SNTAGT. CDR3: CASSASGATNEKLFF. DNA for the CDR3: TGTGCCAGCAGTGCCTCAGGGGCAACTAATGAAAAACTGTTTTTT.

This chain uses TRBV18 with TRBJ2-5, with TRBD1 matching 11 bases. The DNA matches TRBJ2-7 better at its end, which makes the J call doubtful. Per the germline V gene, CDR1 is KGHSH and CDR2 is LQKENI. This CDR3 contains 13 residues. The CDR3 DNA sequence: TGTGCCAGCTCACCGGACAGGGGGCCCGAGCAGTACTTC. Translating gives CASSPDRGPEQYF.

V gene TRBV19 combines with J gene TRBJ1-2; no clear D gene. The ends were cut back, 7 bases at V and 3 bases at J, with 15 bases in the middle. Germline lookup yields CDR1 LNHDA and CDR2 SQIVND (reference sequence). The length of the CDR3 is 14 residues. The CDR3 protein is CASNPGRKDYGYTF. CDR3 bases: TGTGCCAGTAACCCTGGGAGGAAAGACTATGGCTACACCTTC.

The chain has TRBV5-4 and TRBJ2-6; a possible D gene is TRBD1 (6 bases). There are 17 residues in the CDR3. V lost 2 bases and J 1 base, leaving 13 bases between the germline ends. Germline V gives CDR1 SGHNT, CDR2 YYREEE (reference sequence). The CDR3, as DNA: TGTGCCAGCAGCTTACCACCGGGACAATCTGGGGCCAACGTCCTGACTTTC. Amino acids: CASSLPPGQSGANVLTF.

As concerns this clone: A junction end diverges from the germline sequence, so it may reflect a read error. The chain recombines TRBV2 with TRBJ2-5, with 10 bases fitting TRBD1. The CDR3 runs 14 residues. In germline, CDR1 is SNHLY, CDR2 FYNNEI. CDR3 sequence reads: CASRIGTGEEIQYF. The CDR3 nucleotides are TGTGCCAGCCGAATAGGGACAGGGGAAGAGATCCAGTACTTC.

This chain joins TRBV5-5 and TRBJ1-5; 11 bases match TRBD1. Germline V gene data show CDR1 as SGHKS and CDR2 as YYEKEE (reference sequence). The CDR3 is 15 amino acids. With 1 base clipped from V and 7 bases from J, the junction kept 4 bases outside the gene matches. CDR3 sequence reads: CASSLRTGGGQPQHF. As DNA, the CDR3 is TGTGCCAGCAGCTTGCGGACAGGGGGCGGGCAGCCCCAGCATTTT.

As concerns this clone: This sample includes further DNA sequences coding for the same CDR3. V usage is TRBV29-1 and J usage is TRBJ2-3; 9 bases match TRBD1. This CDR3 has 14 amino acids. V shed 6 bases, J shed 2 bases, and the junction held 6 bases outside the gene matches. Germline CDR1 is SQVTM and CDR2 is ANQGSEA. CDR3 sequence: CSVEDRGNTDTQYF. The CDR3 DNA is TGCAGCGTGGAGGACAGGGGCAACACAGATACGCAGTATTTT.

V is TRBV12-5 and J is TRBJ2-5; a weak D match, TRBD1 (6 bases). Trimming pared 1 base from V and 1 base from J, leaving 16 bases between. CDR1 is LGHNT, CDR2 FRNRAP, per germline. The CDR3 runs 17 residues. The CDR3 sequence is CASGLGRNSRGQETQYF. Here the CDR3 DNA reads TGTGCTAGTGGTTTGGGCCGAAACTCCAGGGGCCAAGAGACCCAGTACTTC.

The CDR3, as DNA: TGCGCCAGCAGCTTGCCGGGGAAAGATGAGCAGTTCTTC. The encoded protein is CASSLPGKDEQFF. This chain joins TRBV5-1 and TRBJ2-1, with a tentative D call TRBD2 (5 bases). Germline V lookup: CDR1 SGHRS, CDR2 YFSETQ. V lost 1 base to trimming and J lost 8 bases, with 10 bases between them. The CDR3 totals 13 residues.